The clone carrying this T cell receptor beta chain occurred many times. This entry is derived from a study of neurological immune-mediated disorders. TCRdb called the 5' RACE reads again in MiXCR, with one record for every CDR3 protein. The sample includes under 75,000 distinct CDR3 sequences, 2.5% to 4% of them seen just once. The CDR3 consists of 16 residues. Trimming cost V 5 bases and J 6 bases, with 19 bases left between them. From germline, CDR1 is SGHTA and CDR2 FQGNSA. This sequence originates from a woman in her 50s with multiple sclerosis. This chain links TRBV7-2 with TRBJ2-2; TRBD2 is a possible D gene (5 bases). Sequencing was carried out using PBMCs. Here the CDR3 DNA reads TGTGCCAGCAGCCCAACCTTCGGGGAAGAAGCCGGGGAGCTGTTTTTT. Amino acids: CASSPTFGEEAGELFF.